This T cell receptor beta chain was sequenced in a study of control samples from healthy donors and cancer patients (dated by TCRdb to the early 2020s). Sequences GTSNPN (CDR1) and SVGIG (CDR2) are obtained from the germline V gene (reference sequence). The CDR3 starts with the cysteine, ends with the phenylalanine, and has 14 residues. The retained sequence is limited to the CDR3, 42 bases, with the frame set at the first base. Cut back by 4 bases and 4 bases, the V and J ends lie 16 bases apart. Notes on this clone: What this receptor recognizes is not known. No base-level quality is on record; no much larger clone is a single base apart.

The library was generated by the immunoSEQ multiplex PCR assay. TCRdb re-hosts the immuneACCESS table, in-frame sequences only. Its copies lack some clones; in the studies checked, an unresolved V gene accounts for under half of them, and the cause for the rest is not known. The sample has 95,000 to 100,000 clones on record, roughly 90% of them singletons. The ten largest clones capture about 8% of the sample. The TCR was taken from a young man in good health. Sequenced input: blood. The V and J genes are TRBV30 and TRBJ1-1; TRBD1 is a possible D gene, resting on 6 matching bases. The nucleotide sequence is given as TGTGCCTGGAATAAGATACAGGGTATCACTGAAGCTTTCTTT. The resulting protein is CAWNKIQGITEAFF. With the portions outside the CDR3 filled from the reference TRBV30 and TRBJ1-1 genes, the complete variable region becomes SQTIHQWPATLVQPVGSPLSLECTVEGTSNPNLYWYRQAAGRGLQLLFYSVGIGQISSEVPQNLSASRPQDRQFILSSKKLLLSDSGFYLCAWNKIQGITEAFFGQGTRLTVV.